The 14 T cell receptor beta chains given below trace back to one sample, sequenced in a study of early T cells in non-severe SARS-CoV-2 infection. TCRdb reprocessed the 5' RACE reads with MiXCR, giving one entry per CDR3 protein. The sample shows approximately 66,000 distinct CDR3 sequences, around 14% of them seen only once. The sample comprised whole blood. These receptors all stem from an adult who was a healthcare worker with PCR-confirmed SARS-CoV-2 infection or an uninfected control (not recorded which).

A few counts support this clonotype. This chain links TRBV6-2 or TRBV6-3 with TRBJ2-7, with D hard to call. Trimming stripped 3 bases from V and 1 base from J, with 7 bases between. Germline V lookup: CDR1 MNHEY, CDR2 SVGEGT. The CDR3 length is 13 residues. DNA of the CDR3: TGTGCCAGCAGTTATTCCATGTCCTACGAGCAGTACTTC. As protein: CASSYSMSYEQYF.

This clonotype was recorded a few times. The chain employs TRBV2 and TRBJ2-7; 9 bases are shared with TRBD1. V dropped 7 bases and J dropped 3; count of bases not matched to a gene: 7. Germline V gene data show CDR1 as SNHLY and CDR2 as FYNNEI. The CDR3 is 14 residues long. The CDR3 DNA follows: TGTGCCAGCAAACTCGGACAGGGGCTCTACGAGCAGTACTTC. It encodes CASKLGQGLYEQYF.

This clonotype was observed a handful of times. The chain carries TRBV7-2 and TRBJ1-1, with TRBD1 identical over 7 bases. V lost 6 bases and J lost 1; bases outside the gene matches: 11. The CDR3 runs to 16 residues. Germline V gene lookup returns CDR1 SGHTA and CDR2 FQGNSA. The CDR3 DNA reads TGTGCCAGCAGTTTATACGCGGGACAGCGGAACACTGAAGCTTTCTTT. Translation gives CASSLYAGQRNTEAFF.

The genes are TRBV29-1 and TRBJ1-1; 9 bases agree with TRBD1. The length of the CDR3 is 12 residues. Per germline, CDR1 SQVTM and CDR2 ANQGSEA. V was pared by 7 bases and J by 11 bases, with 11 bases of the junction left unmatched. The CDR3 spells CSAAGQGIGAFF. The CDR3 DNA reads as TGCAGCGCGGCGGGACAGGGAATAGGCGCTTTCTTT.

This chain joins TRBV7-2 and TRBJ2-2; D is possibly TRBD2 (6 bases). CDR3 size: 13 residues. Germline lookup yields CDR1 SGHTA and CDR2 FQGNSA. Between the trimmed V and J ends, which lost 5 bases and 6 bases, there was a span of 10 bases. This chain's CDR3 is CASSRPGAGELFF. Here the CDR3 DNA reads TGTGCCAGCAGCCGACCGGGGGCCGGGGAGCTGTTTTTT.

This clonotype was counted only a few times. The chain recombines TRBV12-3 or TRBV12-4 with TRBJ1-1, with D perhaps matching TRBD1 (6 bases). CDR3 size: 16 residues. The V gene lost 8 bases and the J gene lost 1 base, with 20 bases spanning the gap. CDR3 bases: TGTGCCAGCGCGCCGGGCGGGGGGGCAAGGAACACTGAAGCTTTCTTT. Its translation: CASAPGGGARNTEAFF.

This clonotype appeared many times. The gene calls are TRBV12-3 or TRBV12-4 and TRBJ1-1; D is unclear. The CDR3 is 17 residues long. Trimming left V 5 bases short and J 3 bases short, with 22 bases between. The CDR3 reads CASSGVAGVMVDTEAFF. The CDR3 coding sequence is TGTGCCAGCAGTGGGGTTGCGGGCGTGATGGTTGACACTGAAGCTTTCTTT.

As DNA, the CDR3 is TGTGCCAGCAGCGTAGATCCAGGGAACGAGCAGTACTTC. As protein: CASSVDPGNEQYF. The chain is built from TRBV9 and TRBJ2-7, with a tentative D call TRBD1 (5 bases). The V gene lost 0 bases and the J gene lost 5 bases, with 9 bases spanning the gap. Germline CDR1 is SGDLS and CDR2 is YYNGEE. This CDR3 contains 13 residues. Based on the CDR3 plus reference TRBV9 and TRBJ2-7, the full variable domain is DSGVTQTPKHLITATGQRVTLRCSPRSGDLSVYWYQQSLDQGLQFLIQYYNGEERAKGNILERFSAQQFPDLHSELNLSSLELGDSALYFCASSVDPGNEQYFGPGTRLTVT.

There are many counts of this clonotype. The chain has TRBV29-1 and TRBJ2-4; maybe TRBD2 (6 bases). CDR3 length equals 14 residues. CDR1 and CDR2 from the germline V gene are SQVTM and ANQGSEA. The CDR3 nucleotides are TGCACCTTTTACGGAGGGGAGGCCAAAAACATTCAGTACTTC. Residues: CTFYGGEAKNIQYF.

This clonotype was seen only a few times. J is TRBJ2-3 and V is TRBV6-2 or TRBV6-3, with D tentatively TRBD2 (5 bases). Germline V gene sequence: CDR1 MNHEY, CDR2 SVGEGT. This CDR3 comprises 20 residues. V was shortened by 0 bases and J by 0 bases, with 22 bases between the two germline ends. As DNA, the CDR3 is TGTGCCAGCAGTTACTCGATTACCACCCGGGTCGGCGGGAGCACAGATACGCAGTATTTT. Protein: CASSYSITTRVGGSTDTQYF.

This clonotype came up many times. This chain links TRBV29-1 with TRBJ2-3; D remains unclear. CDR3 length equals 12 residues. Deletions cut 7 bases from V and 2 bases from J, with 10 bases between. Looked up from germline, CDR1 is SQVTM and CDR2 is ANQGSEA. The CDR3 nucleotides read TGCAGCGGTTTGGTTAACACAGATACGCAGTATTTT. Protein product: CSGLVNTDTQYF.

The chain combines TRBV27 with TRBJ1-6; perhaps TRBD1 as D (6 bases). Between the trimmed V and J ends, which lost 7 bases and 6 bases, there was a span of 19 bases. CDR3 length: 16 amino acids. Per the germline V gene, CDR1 is MNHEY and CDR2 is SMNVEV (reference sequence). This CDR3 reads CASTQRTGTSNSPLHF. Written as DNA, the CDR3 is TGTGCCAGCACCCAACGAACAGGGACCTCTAATTCACCCCTCCACTTT.

Details on this clonotype: One junction end does not reproduce the germline sequence, and a read error may be involved. The rearrangement joins TRBV6-1 to TRBJ1-6; maybe TRBD1 (5 bases). CDR1 is MNHNS and CDR2 is SASEGT in the germline V gene. This CDR3 spans 15 amino acids. As DNA, the CDR3 is TGTACCAGCAGTGAAATTGAGAACAGGAATTCACCCCTCCACTTT. As protein: CTSSEIENRNSPLHF.

Many counts were recorded for this clonotype. The V call is TRBV2, the J call TRBJ1-2, with 9 bases matching TRBD1. Germline CDR1 reads SNHLY; CDR2 reads FYNNEI. The V gene end was trimmed by 6 bases and the J gene end by 5 bases; junction bases not matched to a gene: 7. The CDR3 has 14 amino acids. The CDR3 here is CASRATGGPYGYTF. The DNA of the CDR3 is TGTGCCAGCAGGGCCACAGGGGGCCCGTATGGCTACACCTTC.